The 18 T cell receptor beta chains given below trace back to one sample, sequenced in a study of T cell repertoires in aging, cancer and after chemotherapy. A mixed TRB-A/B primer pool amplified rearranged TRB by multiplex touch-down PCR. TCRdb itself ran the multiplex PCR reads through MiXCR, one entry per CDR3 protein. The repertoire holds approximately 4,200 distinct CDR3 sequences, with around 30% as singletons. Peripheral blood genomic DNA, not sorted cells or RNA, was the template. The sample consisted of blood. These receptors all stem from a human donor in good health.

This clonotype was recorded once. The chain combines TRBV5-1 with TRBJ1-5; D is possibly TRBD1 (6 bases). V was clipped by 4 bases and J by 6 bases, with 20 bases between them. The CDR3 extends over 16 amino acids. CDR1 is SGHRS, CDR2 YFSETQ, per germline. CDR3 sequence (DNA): TGCGCCAGCAGCCTAGAAGGGCCCGGGGGCGCTCAGCCCCAGCATTTT. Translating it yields CASSLEGPGGAQPQHF.

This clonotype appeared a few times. CDR3 nucleotide sequence: TGTGCCAGCAGTACCCTTTGGACAGGTTGGGATCGCACAGATACGCAGTATTTT. It specifies CASSTLWTGWDRTDTQYF. The genes are TRBV27 and TRBJ2-3; 7 bases agree with TRBD1. This CDR3 spans 18 amino acids. CDR1 and CDR2 from the germline V gene are MNHEY and SMNVEV (reference sequence). The J segment lost 1 base and the V segment lost 5 bases, leaving 15 bases of the junction unmatched.

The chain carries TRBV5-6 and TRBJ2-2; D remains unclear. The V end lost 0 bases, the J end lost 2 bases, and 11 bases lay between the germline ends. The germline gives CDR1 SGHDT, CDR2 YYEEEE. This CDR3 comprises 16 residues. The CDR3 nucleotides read TGTGCCAGCAGCTTGGGGCCAACCCAAAACACCGGGGAGCTGTTTTTT. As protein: CASSLGPTQNTGELFF.

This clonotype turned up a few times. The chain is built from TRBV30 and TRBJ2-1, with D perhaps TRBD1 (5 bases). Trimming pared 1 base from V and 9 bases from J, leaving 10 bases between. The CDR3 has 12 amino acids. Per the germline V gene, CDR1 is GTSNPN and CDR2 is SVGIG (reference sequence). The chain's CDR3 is CAWSELGVEQFF. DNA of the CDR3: TGTGCCTGGAGTGAGTTAGGGGTTGAGCAGTTCTTC.

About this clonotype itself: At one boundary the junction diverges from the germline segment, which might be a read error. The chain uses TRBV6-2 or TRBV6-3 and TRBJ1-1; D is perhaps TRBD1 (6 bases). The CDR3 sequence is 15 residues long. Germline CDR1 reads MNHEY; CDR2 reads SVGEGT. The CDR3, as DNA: TGTGCTAGCAGTTACGAACCGGGGGCGAGGGCTGAAGCTTTCTTT. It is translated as CASSYEPGARAEAFF.

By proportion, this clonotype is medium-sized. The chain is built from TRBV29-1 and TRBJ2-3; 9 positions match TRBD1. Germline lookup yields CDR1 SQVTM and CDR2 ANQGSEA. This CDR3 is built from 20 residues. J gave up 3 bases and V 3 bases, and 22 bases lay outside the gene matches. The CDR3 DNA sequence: TGCAGCGTTGATCCCCCCTTTGGACAGGGGAAAATAGGTGGGACAGATACGCAGTATTTT. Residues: CSVDPPFGQGKIGGTDTQYF.

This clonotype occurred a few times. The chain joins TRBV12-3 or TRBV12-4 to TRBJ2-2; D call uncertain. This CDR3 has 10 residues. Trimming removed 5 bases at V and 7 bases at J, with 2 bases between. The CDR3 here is CASSRGELFF. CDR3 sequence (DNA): TGTGCCAGCAGTCGCGGGGAGCTGTTTTTT.

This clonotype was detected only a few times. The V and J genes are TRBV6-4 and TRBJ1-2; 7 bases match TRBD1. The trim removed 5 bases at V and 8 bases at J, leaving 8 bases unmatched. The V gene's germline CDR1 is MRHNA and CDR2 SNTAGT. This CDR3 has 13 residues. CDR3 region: CASSRHRGRGYTF. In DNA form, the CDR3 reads TGTGCCAGCAGTCGGCACAGGGGAAGGGGCTACACCTTC.

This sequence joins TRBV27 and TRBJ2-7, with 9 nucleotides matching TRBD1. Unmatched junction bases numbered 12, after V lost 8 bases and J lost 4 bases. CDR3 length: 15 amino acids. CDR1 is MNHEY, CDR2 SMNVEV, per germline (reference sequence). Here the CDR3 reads CASGILQGAVYEQYF. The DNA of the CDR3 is TGTGCCAGCGGAATACTACAGGGGGCGGTGTACGAGCAGTACTTC.

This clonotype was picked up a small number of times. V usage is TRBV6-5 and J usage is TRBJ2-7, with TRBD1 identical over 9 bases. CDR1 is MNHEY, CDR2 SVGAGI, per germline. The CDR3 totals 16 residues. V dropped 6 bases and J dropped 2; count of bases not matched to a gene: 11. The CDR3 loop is CASSMILGQGPYEQYF. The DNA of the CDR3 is TGTGCCAGCAGCATGATATTGGGACAGGGCCCCTACGAGCAGTACTTC.

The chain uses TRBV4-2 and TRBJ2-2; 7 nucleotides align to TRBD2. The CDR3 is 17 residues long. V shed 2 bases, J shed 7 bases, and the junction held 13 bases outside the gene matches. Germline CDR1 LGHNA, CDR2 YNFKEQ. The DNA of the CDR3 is TGTGCCAGCAGCCAACTCCGGACTGGGGGGGGGGGCGGGGAGCTGTTTTTT. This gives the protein CASSQLRTGGGGGELFF.

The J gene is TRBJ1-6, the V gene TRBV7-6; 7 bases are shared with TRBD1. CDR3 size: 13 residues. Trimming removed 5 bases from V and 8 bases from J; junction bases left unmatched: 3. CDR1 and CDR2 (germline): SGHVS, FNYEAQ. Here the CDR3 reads CASSPDRDSPLHF. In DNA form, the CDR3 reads TGTGCCAGCAGCCCAGACAGGGATTCACCCCTCCACTTT.

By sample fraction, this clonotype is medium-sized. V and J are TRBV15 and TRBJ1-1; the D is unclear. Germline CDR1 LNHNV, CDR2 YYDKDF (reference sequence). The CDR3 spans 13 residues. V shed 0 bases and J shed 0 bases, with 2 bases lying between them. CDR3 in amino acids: CATSRDLNTEAFF. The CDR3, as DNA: TGTGCCACCAGCAGAGATTTGAACACTGAAGCTTTCTTT.

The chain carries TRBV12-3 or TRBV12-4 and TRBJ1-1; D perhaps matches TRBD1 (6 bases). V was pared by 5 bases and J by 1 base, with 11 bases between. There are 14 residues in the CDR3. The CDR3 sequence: CASSRRGANTEAFF. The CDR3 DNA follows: TGTGCCAGCAGTCGTCGGGGGGCGAACACTGAAGCTTTCTTT.

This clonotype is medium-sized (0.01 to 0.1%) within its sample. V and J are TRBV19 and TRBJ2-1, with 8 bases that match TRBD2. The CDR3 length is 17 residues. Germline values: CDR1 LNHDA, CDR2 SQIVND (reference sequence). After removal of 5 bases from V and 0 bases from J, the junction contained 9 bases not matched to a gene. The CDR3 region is CASSGGGRASSYNEQFF. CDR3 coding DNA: TGTGCCAGTAGTGGCGGGGGGCGGGCGAGCTCCTACAATGAGCAGTTCTTC.

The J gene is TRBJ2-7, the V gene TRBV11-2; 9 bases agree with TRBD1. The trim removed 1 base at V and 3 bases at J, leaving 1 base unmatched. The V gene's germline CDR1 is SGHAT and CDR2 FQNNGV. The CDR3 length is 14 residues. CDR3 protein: CASSLGTGVYEQYF. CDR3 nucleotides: TGTGCCAGCAGCTTAGGGACAGGGGTCTACGAGCAGTACTTC.

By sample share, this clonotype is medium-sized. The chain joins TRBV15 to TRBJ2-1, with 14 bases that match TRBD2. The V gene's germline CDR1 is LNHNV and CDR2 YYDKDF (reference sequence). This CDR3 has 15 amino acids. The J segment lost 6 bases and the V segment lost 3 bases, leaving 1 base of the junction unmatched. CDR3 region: CATSRGTSGGNEQFF. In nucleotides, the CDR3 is TGTGCCACCAGCAGGGGGACTAGCGGGGGCAATGAGCAGTTCTTC.

CDR3 in amino acids: CSAMGTSGGLTDTQYF. The CDR3, as DNA: TGCAGTGCCATGGGGACTAGCGGGGGCCTCACAGATACGCAGTATTTT. The V call is TRBV20-1, the J call TRBJ2-3, with TRBD2 matching 14 bases. V shed 6 bases and J 2 bases; nucleotides not matched to a gene: 7. Germline assignment: CDR1 DFQATT and CDR2 SNEGSKA (reference sequence). The CDR3 runs to 16 residues.